Each of the 25 T cell receptor beta chains below was sequenced from the same sample in a study of T cells in Graves' hyperthyroidism and ophthalmopathy (dated by TCRdb to between 2019 and 2020). The library was generated by multiplex PCR. Sequenced using an Illumina HiSeq 2000. TCR beta CDR3 regions were amplified from RNA transcripts. A first-round RT-PCR of the TCR CDR3 used the HTBI primer set with the Qiagen OneStep RT-PCR kit. Clones were called with MiXCR by TCRdb after fastp trimmed the public reads at Q25, and only in-frame beta chains were retained. Rows with a matching CDR3 protein are joined into one entry that keeps the most common DNA and genes. This sample holds a few hundred thousand distinct CDR3 sequences; about 43% were observed only once. The ten largest clones capture 7.5% to 8.5% of the sample. Sequencing used peripheral blood or thyroid tissue (not recorded which). The receptors were sampled from a young woman with Graves' hyperthyroidism.

This chain uses TRBV15 with TRBJ2-2; 7 bases agree with TRBD2. After removal of 2 bases from V and 4 bases from J, the junction contained 4 bases not matched to a gene. Germline CDR1 and CDR2: LNHNV and YYDKDF (reference sequence). This CDR3 contains 15 residues. For the CDR3, the DNA is TGTGCCACCAGCAGATCGCGGGAGTTCACCGGGGAGCTGTTTTTT. Translated, it gives CATSRSREFTGELFF.

This clonotype was seen repeatedly, ten times or more. V gene TRBV6-1 combines with J gene TRBJ1-5, with unresolved D. Deletions cut 3 bases from V and 1 base from J, with 7 bases between. The germline V gene encodes CDR1 MNHNS and CDR2 SASEGT. This CDR3 spans 14 amino acids. The CDR3, as DNA: TGTGCCAGCAGTGACAGCCGGAGCAATCAGCCCCAGCATTTT. It encodes CASSDSRSNQPQHF.

The gene calls are TRBV6-5 and TRBJ2-7; 9 bases are a match to TRBD2. This CDR3 contains 13 residues. The ends lost 2 bases at V and 4 bases at J; junction bases unmatched: 0. CDR1 is MNHEY, CDR2 SVGAGI, per germline. CDR3 in DNA: TGTGCCAGCAGTTACGGACTAGCGTACGAGCAGTACTTC. It specifies CASSYGLAYEQYF.

This clonotype was seen repeatedly, ten times or more. The V call is TRBV10-3, the J call TRBJ1-1; TRBD1 agrees at 10 bases. From germline, CDR1 is ENHRY and CDR2 SYGVKD. The CDR3 loop spans 15 amino acids. V gave up 2 bases and J gave up 6 bases; unmatched junction bases: 6. The DNA of the CDR3 is TGTGCCATCAGTGAGGATCGGGACAGGGGCCCTGAAGCTTTCTTT. Its protein is CAISEDRDRGPEAFF.

The chain uses TRBV20-1 and TRBJ2-2, with 7 bases identical to TRBD2. There are 14 residues in the CDR3. The V and J ends lost 2 bases and 4 bases, in that order; junction bases with no gene match: 4. Germline CDR1 and CDR2: DFQATT and SNEGSKA (reference sequence). CDR3 sequence (DNA): TGCAGTGCTAGACTAGCGGCGTCCACCGGGGAGCTGTTTTTT. Amino acid sequence: CSARLAASTGELFF.

This clonotype has ten or more counts. The chain combines TRBV19 with TRBJ2-2; no clear D gene. V was cut by 5 bases and J by 0 bases, with 10 bases left in between. The germline CDR1 and CDR2 sequences are LNHDA and SQIVND (reference sequence). The CDR3 spans 15 residues. CDR3 region: CASSRKSANTGELFF. The CDR3 nucleotides are TGTGCCAGTAGTCGAAAGTCAGCGAACACCGGGGAGCTGTTTTTT.

V usage is TRBV11-2 and J usage is TRBJ1-1, with D unresolved. Trimming removed 7 bases at V and 3 bases at J, with 18 bases between. The CDR3 has 15 amino acids. Germline V gene sequence: CDR1 SGHAT, CDR2 FQNNGV. The CDR3 loop reads CASNKPPDLDTEAFF. The CDR3 nucleotides are TGTGCCAGCAACAAACCCCCGGACTTAGACACTGAAGCTTTCTTT.

This clonotype came up a few times. The chain combines TRBV4-3 with TRBJ1-1; 9 nucleotides align to TRBD1. V lost 0 bases and J lost 4; bases outside the gene matches: 9. CDR1 is LGHNA, CDR2 YSLEER, per germline. There are 17 residues in the CDR3. This CDR3 is CASSQDLSGTGFTEAFF. DNA of the CDR3: TGCGCCAGCAGCCAAGACTTATCCGGGACAGGGTTCACTGAAGCTTTCTTT.

The V gene is TRBV18, the J gene TRBJ2-5; TRBD1 matches 9 bases. Trimming removed 4 bases from V and 0 bases from J; junction bases left unmatched: 3. CDR1 and CDR2 from the germline V gene are KGHSH and LQKENI. CDR3 length equals 15 residues. Here the CDR3 reads CASSQGQGYQETQYF. In DNA, the CDR3 is TGTGCCAGCTCACAAGGACAGGGGTACCAAGAGACCCAGTACTTC.

This chain uses TRBV7-6 with TRBJ2-7, with 8 bases identical to TRBD2. The CDR3 has 12 residues. Germline assignment: CDR1 SGHVS and CDR2 FNYEAQ. CDR3 amino acids: CAREGRDYEQYF. The CDR3 DNA reads TGTGCTCGGGAGGGCCGGGACTACGAGCAGTACTTC.

V and J are TRBV24-1 and TRBJ2-2, with 12 bases fitting TRBD1. From germline, CDR1 is KGHDR and CDR2 SFDVKD. The V and J ends lost 2 bases and 7 bases, in that order; junction bases with no gene match: 10. There are 18 residues in the CDR3. The CDR3: CATSDSRAGQGAGGELFF. The CDR3 DNA sequence: TGTGCCACCAGTGATTCGAGAGCGGGACAGGGGGCCGGCGGGGAGCTGTTTTTT.

There are many counts of this clonotype. The V gene is TRBV5-1, the J gene TRBJ2-2; D perhaps matches TRBD2 (5 bases). The CDR3 loop spans 16 amino acids. CDR1 and CDR2 from the germline V gene are SGHRS and YFSETQ. Trimming removed 2 bases at V and 0 bases at J, with 11 bases between. The CDR3 protein is CASSLLGPSNTGELFF. The CDR3 nucleotides read TGCGCCAGCAGCTTACTAGGGCCCTCGAACACCGGGGAGCTGTTTTTT.

The CDR3 is CASSLWAQVNQEQYF. The DNA for the CDR3 is TGTGCCAGCAGCCTCTGGGCACAGGTCAACCAAGAGCAGTACTTC. This chain joins TRBV7-9 and TRBJ2-7, with D tentatively TRBD1 (5 bases). Trimming took 5 bases from V and 7 from J, leaving 21 bases between them. This CDR3 comprises 15 residues. CDR1 and CDR2 from the germline V gene are SEHNR and FQNEAQ (reference sequence). The full variable domain, rest sourced from reference TRBV7-9 and TRBJ2-7, is DTGVSQNPRHKITKRGQNVTFRCDPISEHNRLYWYRQTLGQGPEFLTYFQNEAQLEKSRLLSDRFSAERPKGSFSTLEIQRTEQGDSAMYLCASSLWAQVNQEQYFGPGTRLTVT.

This clonotype has a count of ten or more. The chain joins TRBV9 to TRBJ2-5; TRBD2 is a possible D gene (6 bases). V was pared by 2 bases and J by 2 bases, with 13 bases between. The CDR3 loop spans 15 amino acids. Germline CDR1 SGDLS, CDR2 YYNGEE. The CDR3, as DNA: TGTGCCAGCAGCGTTTCACCGGGACTTCAAGAGACCCAGTACTTC. It yields the protein CASSVSPGLQETQYF.

This clonotype was observed a handful of times. This chain uses TRBV4-1 with TRBJ2-7, with TRBD2 as a possible D gene (6 bases). The CDR3 has 18 residues. V was clipped by 1 base and J by 0 bases, with 19 bases between them. The germline V gene encodes CDR1 MGHRA and CDR2 YSYEKL. The CDR3 coding sequence is TGCGCCAGCAGCCAAGCCCCCGGGTTAGCGGTACTCTCCTACGAGCAGTACTTC. Amino acid sequence: CASSQAPGLAVLSYEQYF.

The table lists this clonotype with many counts. This rearrangement joins TRBV15 to TRBJ1-2, with D possibly matching TRBD1 (5 bases). Trimming left V 1 base short and J 6 bases short, with 6 bases between. Germline CDR1 reads LNHNV; CDR2 reads YYDKDF (reference sequence). This CDR3 region has 12 residues. The DNA of the CDR3 is TGTGCCACCAGCAGAGTAGGGGATGGCTACACCTTC. Translation gives CATSRVGDGYTF.

The genes are TRBV18 and TRBJ2-7, with D maybe TRBD2 (6 bases). The CDR3 runs 15 residues. The germline gives CDR1 KGHSH, CDR2 LQKENI. V was shortened by 0 bases and J by 3 bases, with 12 bases between the two germline ends. CDR3 region: CASSPPAGTFYEQYF. In nucleotides, the CDR3 is TGTGCCAGCTCACCACCGGCGGGAACTTTCTACGAGCAGTACTTC. The complete variable domain, with remaining parts taken from reference TRBV18 and TRBJ2-7, reads NAGVMQNPRHLVRRRGQEARLRCSPMKGHSHVYWYRQLPEEGLKFMVYLQKENIIDESGMPKERFSAEFPKEGPSILRIQQVVRGDSAAYFCASSPPAGTFYEQYFGPGTRLTVT.

This clonotype was observed at least ten times. The chain recombines TRBV2 with TRBJ1-5; 7 bases agree with TRBD1. V trimming: 6 bases; J trimming: 0 bases; junction bases outside the gene matches: 8. The CDR3 loop spans 16 amino acids. Germline V gives CDR1 SNHLY, CDR2 FYNNEI. Here the CDR3 DNA reads TGTGCCAGCAGAACAGACAGGGCTTATAGCAATCAGCCCCAGCATTTT. Protein product: CASRTDRAYSNQPQHF. The full variable domain, in which reference TRBV2 and TRBJ1-5 provide the parts outside the CDR3, is EPEVTQTPSHQVTQMGQEVILRCVPISNHLYFYWYRQILGQKVEFLVSFYNNEISEKSEIFDDQFSVERPDGSNFTLKIRSTKLEDSAMYFCASRTDRAYSNQPQHFGDGTRLSIL.

The rearrangement links TRBV2 to TRBJ1-2, with D possibly being TRBD1 (6 bases). This CDR3 comprises 13 residues. V was pared by 6 bases and J by 6 bases, with 14 bases between. Germline CDR1 is SNHLY and CDR2 is FYNNEI. The CDR3 sequence is CASSVGTRNGYTF. CDR3 DNA: TGTGCCAGCAGCGTCGGGACAAGAAATGGCTACACCTTC. Variable domain in full (rest from reference TRBV2 and TRBJ1-2): EPEVTQTPSHQVTQMGQEVILRCVPISNHLYFYWYRQILGQKVEFLVSFYNNEISEKSEIFDDQFSVERPDGSNFTLKIRSTKLEDSAMYFCASSVGTRNGYTFGSGTRLTVV.

Ten or more counts support this clonotype. The gene calls are TRBV9 and TRBJ1-5; 7 bases are shared with TRBD1. Per the germline V gene, CDR1 is SGDLS and CDR2 is YYNGEE. Germline trimming cut 1 base from V and 4 bases from J; bases unmatched to any gene: 11. This CDR3 is 17 amino acids long. CDR3 nucleotides: TGTGCCAGCAGCGTACCAGGAGGGGCAGGGGGTAATCAGCCCCAGCATTTT. Protein: CASSVPGGAGGNQPQHF.

The rearrangement joins TRBV2 to TRBJ1-2; 7 nucleotides align to TRBD1. This CDR3 is 11 amino acids long. Per germline, CDR1 SNHLY and CDR2 FYNNEI. Germline trimming cut 8 bases from V and 8 bases from J; bases unmatched to any gene: 5. The CDR3 sequence is CASCRGLGYTF. CDR3 nucleotides: TGTGCCAGCTGTAGGGGGCTCGGCTACACCTTC.

The chain uses TRBV28 and TRBJ2-5; D uncertain. This CDR3 is 11 amino acids long. The V end lost 9 bases, the J end lost 3 bases, and 8 bases lay between the germline ends. CDR1 MDHEN and CDR2 SYDVKM come from the germline V gene. CDR3 region: CASQYEETQYF. In DNA form, the CDR3 reads TGTGCCAGTCAGTACGAAGAGACCCAGTACTTC.

This clonotype was detected a few times. This chain connects TRBV4-3 to TRBJ2-5, with 14 bases fitting TRBD2. The CDR3 loop spans 18 amino acids. CDR1 and CDR2 from the germline V gene are LGHNA and YSLEER. With 0 bases clipped from V and 5 bases from J, the junction kept 8 bases outside the gene matches. This CDR3 reads CASSQERTSGRLGETQYF. The CDR3, as DNA: TGCGCCAGCAGCCAAGAGAGGACTAGCGGGAGGTTGGGGGAGACCCAGTACTTC.

The sample holds many counts of this clonotype. J is TRBJ1-3 and V is TRBV6-6; D is undetermined. The CDR3 spans 16 residues. The V end lost 0 bases, the J end lost 0 bases, and 9 bases lay between the germline ends. Germline V gives CDR1 MNHNY, CDR2 SVGAGI (reference sequence). The CDR3 loop reads CASSYSGIFSGNTIYF. CDR3 DNA sequence: TGTGCCAGCAGTTACTCAGGGATATTCTCTGGAAACACCATATATTTT.

This clonotype appeared once. At one end, the junction sequence differs from germline, possibly due to a read error. The chain links TRBV7-7 to TRBJ1-1, with D possibly TRBD1 on 6 matching bases. Germline V gene data show CDR1 as SSHAT and CDR2 as FNYEAQ (reference sequence). CDR3 length equals 15 residues. CDR3 bases: TGTGCTAGCAGCGTAGAAGGACAGAGGAACACTGAAGCTTTCTTT. Translating it yields CASSVEGQRNTEAFF.